This T cell receptor beta chain was found in a study of yellow fever vaccine responses in identical twins. Whole-study results and caveats: Twins' vaccine T cell response reportedly gave the appearance of partial convergence and partial personalization.

One entry per CDR3 protein, called by TCRdb with MiXCR from the RT-PCR reads. The sample has thousands of distinct CDR3 sequences, 86% seen once. The CDR3 is made up of 13 amino acids. Germline V lookup: CDR1 SGHRS, CDR2 YFSETQ. V lost 5 bases, J lost 0 bases, and 9 bases lay in between. As to this clonotype: The antigen remains undetermined.

This specimen consisted of T cells from blood (PBMCs), unsorted or a sorted subset (not recorded which), obtained before or after yellow fever vaccination (not recorded which). The chain joins TRBV5-1 to TRBJ2-7, with a weak D call TRBD1 (6 bases). The receptor was isolated from a woman under 30 who received the yellow fever vaccine. Here the CDR3 reads CASSKDSSYEQYF. CDR3 sequence (DNA): TGCGCCAGCAGTAAGGACAGCTCCTACGAGCAGTACTTC. Combining the CDR3 with reference TRBV5-1 and TRBJ2-7 gives the whole variable domain KAGVTQTPRYLIKTRGQQVTLSCSPISGHRSVSWYQQTPGQGLQFLFEYFSETQRNKGNFPGRFSGRQFSNSRSEMNVSTLELGDSALYLCASSKDSSYEQYFGPGTRLTVT.